This TCR beta chain was profiled in a study of OX40 agonist ivuxolimab in advanced cancers. In the case of this clone: Its antigen remains unidentified.

The V gene's germline CDR1 is MNHEY and CDR2 SMNVEV (reference sequence). V was pared by 1 base and J by 6 bases, with 10 bases between. This CDR3 has 14 residues. Clones were sequenced by immunoSEQ multiplex PCR, and TCRdb holds only the in-frame ones, with some missing. The repertoire includes 18,000 or so clones, approximately 87% of them detected once, and roughly 34% sits in the top ten. General study findings and limits: Still undetermined is the antigen specificity of the expanded peripheral T cells.

V usage is TRBV27 and J usage is TRBJ1-5; D perhaps matches TRBD1 (5 bases). The sample consisted of CD4+ or CD8+ T cells sorted from blood, taken in a trial of the OX40 agonist ivuxolimab. The source of this sequence is an adult with an advanced solid tumor such as melanoma, head and neck, liver or kidney cancer. The CDR3 spells CASSLYGASQPQHF. The CDR3 region has the DNA TGTGCCAGCAGTTTATATGGGGCGAGTCAGCCCCAGCATTTT.